This is a list of T cell receptor beta chains from one sample in a study of response to subunit inactivated influenza vaccine. One entry per CDR3 protein results from TCRdb running MiXCR on the RT-PCR reads. The sample lists hundreds of thousands of distinct CDR3 sequences, about an eighth occurring once. The material sequenced was PBMCs from blood, taken on the day of vaccination. The source is a man in his fifties or sixties who received an inactivated influenza vaccine. Both conserved end residues are part of each CDR3. A D gene is named only where the DNA matches it firmly. Where a row states a size, it is once, few, many or the class of an expanded clone; other rows omit it.

d_gene: NA
j_gene: TRBJ1-4
abundance: NA
v_gene: TRBV6-6
CDR3nt: TGTGCCAGCAGTCAGAAGGAGGGGGGAAAACTGTTTTTT
CDR3aa: CASSQKEGGKLFF

d_gene: NA
j_gene: TRBJ2-2
abundance: NA
v_gene: TRBV7-8
CDR3nt: TGTGCCAGCAGCTTAGGGCCTCGCGCCGGGGAGCTGTTTTTT
CDR3aa: CASSLGPRAGELFF

d_gene: TRBD2
j_gene: TRBJ2-3
abundance: NA
v_gene: TRBV7-6
CDR3nt: TGTGCCAGCAGCTTACTTAGCGGGACCCCCACAGATACGCAGTATTTT
CDR3aa: CASSLLSGTPTDTQYF

d_gene: TRBD2
j_gene: TRBJ2-2
abundance: once
v_gene: TRBV6-1
CDR3nt: TGTGCCAGCAGTGAAGGATTAGGACTAGCGAATAGTGGGGAGCTGTTTTTT
CDR3aa: CASSEGLGLANSGELFF

d_gene: NA
j_gene: TRBJ2-5
abundance: NA
v_gene: TRBV20-1
CDR3nt: TGCAGTGCTCATCATCCAATGCGGGAGACCCAGTACTTC
CDR3aa: CSAHHPMRETQYF

d_gene: NA
j_gene: TRBJ2-5
abundance: NA
v_gene: TRBV6-6
CDR3nt: TGTGCCAGCAGTTATGAAGAGACCCAGTACTTC
CDR3aa: CASSYEETQYF

d_gene: NA
j_gene: TRBJ2-2
abundance: few
v_gene: TRBV12-3/TRBV12-4
CDR3nt: TGTGCCAGCAGTTTGACCGGGACCTTCACCGGGGAGCTGTTTTTT
CDR3aa: CASSLTGTFTGELFF

d_gene: NA
j_gene: TRBJ1-5
abundance: many
v_gene: TRBV20-1
CDR3nt: TGCAGTGCATCGTCTGGGAGGTTAAATCAGCCCCAGCATTTT
CDR3aa: CSASSGRLNQPQHF

d_gene: NA
j_gene: TRBJ2-5
abundance: few
v_gene: TRBV20-1
CDR3nt: TGCAGTGCCCGAAAAGGGGCCCGTCCAGAGACCCAGTACTTC
CDR3aa: CSARKGARPETQYF

d_gene: TRBD1
j_gene: TRBJ2-7
abundance: many
v_gene: TRBV12-3/TRBV12-4
CDR3nt: TGTGCCAGCAGTGCGAGACAGGGGATGGGGTACGAGCAGTACTTC
CDR3aa: CASSARQGMGYEQYF

d_gene: NA
j_gene: TRBJ2-1
abundance: few
v_gene: TRBV27
CDR3nt: TGTGCCAGCAGTCCCCGGGACCCCGGGACCTACAATGAGCAGTTCTTC
CDR3aa: CASSPRDPGTYNEQFF

d_gene: NA
j_gene: TRBJ2-7
abundance: NA
v_gene: TRBV4-1
CDR3nt: TGCGCCAGCAGCCACGAGAACACCGCCTACGAGCAGTACTTC
CDR3aa: CASSHENTAYEQYF

d_gene: NA
j_gene: TRBJ2-7
abundance: NA
v_gene: TRBV6-5
CDR3nt: TGTGCCAGCAGTTACTCGGGGATTCCCTACGAGCAGTACTTC
CDR3aa: CASSYSGIPYEQYF

d_gene: TRBD1
j_gene: TRBJ2-3
abundance: NA
v_gene: TRBV3-1
CDR3nt: TGTGCCAGCAGCCAAACCGGGACAGGGTTTAGAGATACGCAGTATTTT
CDR3aa: CASSQTGTGFRDTQYF

d_gene: TRBD2
j_gene: TRBJ2-3
abundance: NA
v_gene: TRBV30
CDR3nt: TGTGCCTGGAAAGGACTAGCGGATACGCAGTATTTT
CDR3aa: CAWKGLADTQYF

d_gene: TRBD2
j_gene: TRBJ2-7
abundance: many
v_gene: TRBV12-3/TRBV12-4
CDR3nt: TGTGCCAGCAGCATTAGCGGGGGGGCCTACGAGCAGTACTTC
CDR3aa: CASSISGGAYEQYF

d_gene: NA
j_gene: TRBJ2-7
abundance: few
v_gene: TRBV25-1
CDR3nt: TGTGCCAGCAGTGAATTCATAGGGGTCGAGCAGTACTTC
CDR3aa: CASSEFIGVEQYF